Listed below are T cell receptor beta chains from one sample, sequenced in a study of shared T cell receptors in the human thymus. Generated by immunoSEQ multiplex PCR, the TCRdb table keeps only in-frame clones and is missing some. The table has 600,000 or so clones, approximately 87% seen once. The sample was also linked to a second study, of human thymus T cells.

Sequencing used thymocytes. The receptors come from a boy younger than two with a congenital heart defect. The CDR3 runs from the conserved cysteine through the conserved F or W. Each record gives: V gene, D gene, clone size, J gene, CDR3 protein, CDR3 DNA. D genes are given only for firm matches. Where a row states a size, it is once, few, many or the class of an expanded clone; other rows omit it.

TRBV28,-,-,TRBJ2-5,CASSFTGSADQETQYF,TGTGCCAGCAGTTTCACAGGGTCGGCCGACCAAGAGACCCAGTACTTC
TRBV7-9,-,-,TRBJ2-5,CASSLRPGSEETQYF,TGTGCCAGCAGCTTAAGGCCAGGAAGTGAAGAGACCCAGTACTTC
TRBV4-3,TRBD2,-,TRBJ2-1,CASSQDGPQGGLAGVYNEQFF,TGCGCCAGCAGCCAAGATGGGCCCCAAGGGGGGCTAGCGGGGGTCTACAATGAGCAGTTCTTC
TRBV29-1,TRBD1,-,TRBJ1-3,CSVEVNTPGQGFSSGNTIYF,TGCAGCGTTGAAGTCAACACACCGGGACAGGGGTTTAGCTCTGGAAACACCATATATTTT
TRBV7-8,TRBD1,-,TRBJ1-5,CASSGTVADAQHF,TGTGCCAGCAGCGGGACAGTGGCGGACGCCCAGCATTTT
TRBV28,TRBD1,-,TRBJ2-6,CASRPDRGPLCSGANVLTF,TGTGCCAGCAGACCTGACAGGGGGCCCCTTTGCTCTGGGGCCAACGTCCTGACTTTC
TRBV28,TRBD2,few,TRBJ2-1,CASSPLAGIYNEQFF,TGTGCCAGCAGTCCGCTAGCGGGGATCTACAATGAGCAGTTCTTC
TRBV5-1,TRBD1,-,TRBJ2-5,CASSLAHRGHQETQYF,TGCGCCAGCAGCTTGGCCCACAGGGGGCACCAAGAGACCCAGTACTTC
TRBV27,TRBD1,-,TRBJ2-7,CASSLGQGGHEQYF,TGTGCCAGCAGTTTGGGACAGGGGGGACACGAGCAGTACTTC
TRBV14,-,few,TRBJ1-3,CASSQDKGEPGNTIYF,TGTGCCAGCAGCCAAGATAAGGGGGAACCTGGAAACACCATATATTTT
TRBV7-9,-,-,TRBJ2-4,CASSLEKERAKNIQYF,TGTGCCAGCAGCTTAGAGAAGGAGAGGGCCAAAAACATTCAGTACTTC
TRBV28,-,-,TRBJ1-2,CASNPSFAGGADYGYTF,TGTGCCAGCAACCCATCTTTTGCGGGGGGGGCTGACTATGGCTACACCTTC
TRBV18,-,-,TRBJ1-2,CASSPGTPSRYGYTF,TGTGCCAGCTCACCGGGCACCCCGAGCCGCTATGGCTACACCTTC
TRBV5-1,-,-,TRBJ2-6,CASSLVRRFEANVLTF,TGCGCCAGCAGCTTGGTTCGTCGGTTTGAGGCCAACGTCCTGACTTTC
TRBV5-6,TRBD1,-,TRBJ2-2,CASSCDRGRGTGELFF,TGTGCCAGCAGTTGTGACAGGGGGCGCGGCACCGGGGAGCTGTTTTTT